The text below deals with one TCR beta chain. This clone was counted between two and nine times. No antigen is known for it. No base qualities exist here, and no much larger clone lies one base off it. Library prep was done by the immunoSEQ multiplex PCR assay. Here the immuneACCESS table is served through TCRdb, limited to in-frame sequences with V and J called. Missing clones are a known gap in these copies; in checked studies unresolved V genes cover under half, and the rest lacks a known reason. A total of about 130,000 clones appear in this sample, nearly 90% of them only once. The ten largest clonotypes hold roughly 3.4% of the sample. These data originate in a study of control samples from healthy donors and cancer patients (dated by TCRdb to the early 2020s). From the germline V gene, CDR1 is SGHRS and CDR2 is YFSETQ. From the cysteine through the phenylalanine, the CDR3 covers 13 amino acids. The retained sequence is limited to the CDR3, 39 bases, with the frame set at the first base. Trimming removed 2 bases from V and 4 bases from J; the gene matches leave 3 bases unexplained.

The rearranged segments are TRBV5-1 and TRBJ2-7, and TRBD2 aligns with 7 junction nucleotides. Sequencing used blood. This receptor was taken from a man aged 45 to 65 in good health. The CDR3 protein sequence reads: CASSLGGGYEQYF. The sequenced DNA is TGCGCCAGCAGCTTAGGCGGGGGATACGAGCAGTACTTC. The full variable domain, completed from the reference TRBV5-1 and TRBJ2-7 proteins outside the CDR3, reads KAGVTQTPRYLIKTRGQQVTLSCSPISGHRSVSWYQQTPGQGLQFLFEYFSETQRNKGNFPGRFSGRQFSNSRSEMNVSTLELGDSALYLCASSLGGGYEQYFGPGTRLTVT.